These 28 T cell receptor beta chains originate from one sample sequenced in a study of blood T cell repertoires in COVID-19 (dated by TCRdb to 2020 to 2022). The protocol used for the library was the immunoSEQ multiplex PCR assay. TCRdb re-hosts the immuneACCESS table, in-frame sequences only. Its copies lack some clones; in the studies checked, an unresolved V gene accounts for under half of them, and the cause for the rest is not known. For this sample there are 300,000 to 350,000 clones; 88% appear just once. The ten top clones hold just over 1% of the sample. Sequenced sample: PBMCs or T cells enriched from blood (not recorded which). The receptor source for this set is a woman in her 30s who had been exposed to COVID-19.

The V call is TRBV7-3, the J call TRBJ2-3; 8 nucleotides match TRBD2. CDR1 and CDR2 from the germline V gene are SGHTA and FQGTGA. Losses at the gene ends were 5 bases for V and 6 bases for J; bases not matched to a gene: 7. The CDR3 runs 14 residues. The CDR3 loop reads CASSPGLEGDTQYF. In DNA, the CDR3 is TGTGCCAGCAGCCCGGGACTAGAGGGGGATACGCAGTATTTT. The full variable domain, in which reference TRBV7-3 and TRBJ2-3 provide the parts outside the CDR3, is GAGVSQTPSNKVTEKGKYVELRCDPISGHTALYWYRQSLGQGPEFLIYFQGTGAADDSGLPNDRFFAVRPEGSVSTLKIQRTERGDSAVYLCASSPGLEGDTQYFGPGTRLTVL.

The chain has TRBV28 and TRBJ2-3; D is perhaps TRBD2 (5 bases). Trimming took off 5 bases at V and 2 bases at J, with 14 bases between the two ends. Germline lookup yields CDR1 MDHEN and CDR2 SYDVKM. This CDR3 contains 15 residues. Written as DNA, the CDR3 is TGTGCCAGCAGTAAACTAGGCCTACCCACAGATACGCAGTATTTT. The encoded protein is CASSKLGLPTDTQYF.

This chain uses TRBV15 with TRBJ1-1; 9 bases line up with TRBD1. The CDR3 length is 18 residues. Germline V CDR1 and CDR2: LNHNV, YYDKDF (reference sequence). V was clipped by 1 base and J by 1 base; unmatched bases: 10. The CDR3 DNA follows: TGTGCCACCAGCAGAGGGGGACAGGGAGAAGGGTGGAACACTGAAGCTTTCTTT. Translated: CATSRGGQGEGWNTEAFF. The full variable domain, completed using reference TRBV15 and TRBJ1-1, is DAMVIQNPRYQVTQFGKPVTLSCSQTLNHNVMYWYQQKSSQAPKLLFHYYDKDFNNEADTPDNFQSRRPNTSFCFLDIRSPGLGDTAMYLCATSRGGQGEGWNTEAFFGQGTRLTVV.

J is TRBJ1-1 and V is TRBV25-1; no clear D. CDR1 and CDR2 (germline): MGHDK, SYGVNS. Trimming pared 3 bases from V and 8 bases from J, leaving 13 bases between. This CDR3 comprises 13 residues. The CDR3 here is CASSDRVVAEAFF. In DNA, the CDR3 is TGTGCCAGCAGTGATCGGGTGGTCGCGGAAGCTTTCTTT.

The chain combines TRBV5-1 with TRBJ1-1; tentatively, D is TRBD1 (5 bases). Germline V gives CDR1 SGHRS, CDR2 YFSETQ. The CDR3 is made up of 16 amino acids. Trimming left V 3 bases short and J 4 bases short, with 19 bases between. Here the CDR3 reads CASSYVKDSNPTEAFF. The CDR3 DNA reads TGCGCCAGCAGCTACGTAAAAGACAGTAACCCCACTGAAGCTTTCTTT.

V usage is TRBV28 and J usage is TRBJ1-6, with TRBD1 matching over 8 bases. Germline V gene sequence: CDR1 MDHEN, CDR2 SYDVKM. There are 14 residues in the CDR3. The junction had 7 bases not matched to a gene; V was cut back by 6 bases and J by 9 bases. The CDR3 spells CASSPDRGGSPLHF. The CDR3 DNA follows: TGTGCCAGCAGCCCCGACAGGGGTGGTTCACCCCTCCACTTT.

The chain joins TRBV29-1 to TRBJ1-1, with 7 bases fitting TRBD1. The germline V gene encodes CDR1 SQVTM and CDR2 ANQGSEA. V dropped 6 bases and J dropped 0; count of bases not matched to a gene: 10. The CDR3 consists of 15 residues. The CDR3 DNA reads TGCAGCGTGGGGGGACAGCGCGGGATGAACACTGAAGCTTTCTTT. This codes for CSVGGQRGMNTEAFF.

The chain links TRBV7-8 to TRBJ1-1; D might be TRBD1 (6 bases). Germline CDR1 is SGHVS and CDR2 is FQNEAQ. The CDR3 totals 14 residues. Trimming removed 1 base from V and 4 bases from J, with 10 bases in between. The CDR3 DNA follows: TGTGCCAGCAGCTTAGATGGGGGCGGCACTGAAGCTTTCTTT. Translated, it gives CASSLDGGGTEAFF.

The chain is built from TRBV6-5 and TRBJ1-1, with 8 bases identical to TRBD1. CDR1 and CDR2 from the germline V gene are MNHEY and SVGAGI. The CDR3 is 15 residues long. V lost 5 bases and J lost 1; bases outside the gene matches: 6. Here the CDR3 reads CASSIQGAPNTEAFF. CDR3 DNA sequence: TGTGCCAGCAGTATTCAGGGGGCCCCGAACACTGAAGCTTTCTTT.

This CDR3 is CASIENYGYTF. The DNA for the CDR3 is TGTGCCAGCATAGAGAACTATGGCTACACCTTC. The chain combines TRBV28 with TRBJ1-2; D call uncertain. The CDR3 has 11 residues. Trimming removed 7 bases from V and 2 bases from J, with 5 bases in between. Looked up from germline, CDR1 is MDHEN and CDR2 is SYDVKM.

The chain joins TRBV9 to TRBJ2-1, with 9 bases that match TRBD2. The CDR3 is made up of 17 amino acids. Per germline, CDR1 SGDLS and CDR2 YYNGEE. V was clipped by 0 bases and J by 0 bases; unmatched bases: 4. CDR3 DNA: TGTGCCAGCAGCGTAGTGCCTAGCGGGGTCTCCTACAATGAGCAGTTCTTC. Protein sequence: CASSVVPSGVSYNEQFF.

The rearrangement joins TRBV28 to TRBJ1-3; D is unclear. The ends were cut back, 2 bases at V and 3 bases at J, with 29 bases in the middle. The CDR3 extends over 21 amino acids. CDR1 and CDR2 (germline): MDHEN, SYDVKM. The CDR3 bases are TGTGCCAGCAGTTTAATCAGGTTCCCCACCACCGACCAAGTGGATGGAAACACCATATATTTT. Translated, it gives CASSLIRFPTTDQVDGNTIYF.

The chain uses TRBV15 and TRBJ2-5, with TRBD1 identical over 8 bases. Germline loops: CDR1 LNHNV, CDR2 YYDKDF (reference sequence). CDR3 length: 13 residues. Trimming removed 10 bases from V and 2 bases from J; junction bases left unmatched: 6. Here the CDR3 DNA reads TGTGCCAGGCGGACAGGGTCTCAAGAGACCCAGTACTTC. Protein product: CARRTGSQETQYF.

The chain links TRBV29-1 to TRBJ2-1; no clear D. The V gene lost 3 bases and the J gene lost 8 bases, with 14 bases spanning the gap. This CDR3 comprises 13 residues. Germline CDR1 is SQVTM and CDR2 is ANQGSEA. In DNA form, the CDR3 reads TGCAGCGTTGATGTGGAAATTGAGGATGAGCAGTTCTTC. This codes for CSVDVEIEDEQFF.

This chain connects TRBV27 to TRBJ1-3; D remains unclear. CDR3 length equals 14 residues. Germline values: CDR1 MNHEY, CDR2 SMNVEV (reference sequence). V lost 8 bases and J lost 3, with 14 bases in between. The CDR3 DNA reads as TGTGCCAGCGCGTCAGGTTTGGATGGAAACACCATATATTTT. Protein product: CASASGLDGNTIYF.

The V call is TRBV5-1, the J call TRBJ1-4; D is undetermined. V shed 2 bases and J shed 3 bases, with 14 bases lying between them. The germline CDR1 and CDR2 sequences are SGHRS and YFSETQ. The CDR3 is made up of 16 amino acids. DNA for the CDR3: TGCGCCAGCAGCTTTTGGGCTGGGTCGGCTAATGAAAAACTGTTTTTT. This sequence encodes CASSFWAGSANEKLFF.

V is TRBV6-4 and J is TRBJ1-5, with no clear D. The CDR3 contains 15 residues. V was shortened by 6 bases and J by 2 bases, with 14 bases between the two germline ends. CDR1 MRHNA and CDR2 SNTAGT come from the germline V gene. DNA for the CDR3: TGTGCCAGCAGCGAGGTGGCAGAGGGCAATCAGCCCCAGCATTTT. The encoded protein is CASSEVAEGNQPQHF.

The chain employs TRBV6-5 and TRBJ2-1, with 8 bases fitting TRBD2. V lost 5 bases and J lost 7; bases outside the gene matches: 7. This CDR3 is 14 amino acids long. Per the germline V gene, CDR1 is MNHEY and CDR2 is SVGAGI. This CDR3 reads CASSLPAGGNEQFF. In DNA form, the CDR3 reads TGTGCCAGCAGTCTCCCTGCGGGGGGTAATGAGCAGTTCTTC.

This clone came up a few times. This rearrangement joins TRBV10-1 to TRBJ1-1, with D unresolved. Trimming cost V 3 bases and J 7 bases, with 6 bases left between them. Per germline, CDR1 WNHNN and CDR2 SYGVQD (reference sequence). The length of the CDR3 is 11 residues. In DNA, the CDR3 is TGCGCCAGCAGTGACGGGAGTGAAGCTTTCTTT. Its protein product is CASSDGSEAFF.

This sequence joins TRBV28 and TRBJ1-2, with D perhaps matching TRBD1 (5 bases). Germline-derived CDR1 and CDR2 are MDHEN and SYDVKM. The length of the CDR3 is 15 residues. With 2 bases removed from V and 3 bases from J, the gap between germline ends came to 13 bases. The CDR3 spells CASSLIAGNDYGYTF. For the CDR3, the DNA is TGTGCCAGCAGTTTAATCGCAGGGAATGACTATGGCTACACCTTC.

This chain connects TRBV19 to TRBJ1-5; D is perhaps TRBD1 (6 bases). The germline gives CDR1 LNHDA, CDR2 SQIVND (reference sequence). CDR3 size: 12 residues. This CDR3 is CATGREGQPQHF. CDR3 bases: TGTGCTACAGGGAGGGAGGGTCAGCCCCAGCATTTT.

The V gene is TRBV10-1, the J gene TRBJ2-3; possibly TRBD1 for D (6 bases). V lost 0 bases and J lost 12, with 13 bases in between. CDR3 length: 13 amino acids. Germline V lookup: CDR1 WNHNN, CDR2 SYGVQD (reference sequence). CDR3 sequence reads: CASSESYDRNQYF. Written as DNA, the CDR3 is TGCGCCAGCAGTGAGTCTTACGACAGGAACCAGTATTTT.

V is TRBV11-2 and J is TRBJ2-7; 8 bases agree with TRBD2. Germline CDR1 is SGHAT and CDR2 is FQNNGV. V lost 3 bases, J lost 6 bases, and 10 bases stayed unmatched. There are 15 residues in the CDR3. In nucleotides, the CDR3 is TGTGCCAGCAGCTTTGGGAGCGGGAGCATCGGCGAGCAGTACTTC. Its translation is CASSFGSGSIGEQYF.

The DNA for the CDR3 is TGTGCCAGCAGCAGCCGCTTGAAGACTAGCGGGAGCGTTGGCGGGGAGCTGTTTTTT. This encodes CASSSRLKTSGSVGGELFF. This chain joins TRBV7-6 and TRBJ2-2, with 12 bases identical to TRBD2. Germline CDR1 is SGHVS and CDR2 is FNYEAQ. The junction had 17 bases not matched to a gene; V was cut back by 5 bases and J by 7 bases. CDR3 length: 19 residues.

This rearrangement joins TRBV21-1 to TRBJ1-6; the table's TRBD1 call for D was not verified on the DNA. TRBV21-1 is termed a pseudogene. The CDR3 totals 17 residues. CDR3 sequence (DNA): TGTGCCAGCAGCACCCGAACGGACAGGGCTTATAATTCACCCCTCCACTTT. Translating it yields CASSTRTDRAYNSPLHF.

The chain recombines TRBV19 with TRBJ2-3, with D possibly matching TRBD2 (6 bases). Germline V gene sequence: CDR1 LNHDA, CDR2 SQIVND (reference sequence). The CDR3 length is 15 residues. The ends were cut back, 3 bases at V and 1 base at J, with 11 bases in the middle. CDR3 residues: CASSMGAGRTDTQYF. The CDR3 DNA reads as TGTGCCAGTAGTATGGGAGCGGGCCGCACAGATACGCAGTATTTT.

The chain carries TRBV28 and TRBJ2-3; 13 bases fit TRBD2. CDR3 size: 17 residues. CDR1 and CDR2 from the germline V gene are MDHEN and SYDVKM. J lost 2 bases, V lost 10 bases, and 12 bases had no gene match. The CDR3 is CATRRTSGRADTDTQYF. CDR3 nucleotide sequence: TGTGCCACCCGGCGTACTAGCGGGAGGGCGGACACAGATACGCAGTATTTT.

The CDR3: CASSHWTGGRTDTQYF. CDR3 bases: TGTGCCAGCAGCCACTGGACAGGGGGCCGTACAGATACGCAGTATTTT. The genes are TRBV3-1 (or the pseudogene TRBV3-2) and TRBJ2-3, with 11 bases aligning to TRBD1. The CDR3 consists of 16 residues. V was pared by 3 bases and J by 3 bases, with 5 bases of the junction left unmatched. CDR1 and CDR2 (germline): LGHDT, YNNKEL (reference sequence).